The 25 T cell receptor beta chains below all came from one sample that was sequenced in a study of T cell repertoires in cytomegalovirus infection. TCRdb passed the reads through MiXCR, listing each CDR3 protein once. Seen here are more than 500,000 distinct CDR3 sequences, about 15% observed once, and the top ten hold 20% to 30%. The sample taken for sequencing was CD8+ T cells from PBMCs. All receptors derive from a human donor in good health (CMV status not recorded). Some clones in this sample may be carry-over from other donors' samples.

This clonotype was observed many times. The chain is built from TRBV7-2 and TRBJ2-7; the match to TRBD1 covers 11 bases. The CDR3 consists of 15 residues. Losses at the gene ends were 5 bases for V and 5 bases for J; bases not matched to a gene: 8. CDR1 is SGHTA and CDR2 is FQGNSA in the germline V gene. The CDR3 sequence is CASSHGTGGKNEQYF. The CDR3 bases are TGTGCCAGCAGCCATGGGACAGGGGGAAAGAACGAGCAGTACTTC.

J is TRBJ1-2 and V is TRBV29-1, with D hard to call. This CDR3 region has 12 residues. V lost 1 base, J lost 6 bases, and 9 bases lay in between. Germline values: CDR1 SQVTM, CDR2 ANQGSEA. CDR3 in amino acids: CSVEGREDGYTF. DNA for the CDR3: TGCAGCGTTGAAGGAAGGGAAGATGGCTACACCTTC.

Here the CDR3 DNA reads TGTGCCAGCAGTTTAGAGCGGGGGAGGGTCACCGGGGAGCTGTTTTTT. It codes for CASSLERGRVTGELFF. This chain links TRBV12-3 or TRBV12-4 with TRBJ2-2; TRBD2 aligns across 8 bases. The ends lost 1 base at V and 4 bases at J; junction bases unmatched: 5. This CDR3 contains 16 residues.

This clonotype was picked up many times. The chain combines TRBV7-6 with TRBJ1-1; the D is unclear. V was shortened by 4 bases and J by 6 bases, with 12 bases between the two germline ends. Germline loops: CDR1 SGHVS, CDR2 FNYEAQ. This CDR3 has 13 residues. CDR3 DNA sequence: TGTGCCAGCAGCTCCGTCCTGGGTCCTGAAGCTTTCTTT. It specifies CASSSVLGPEAFF.

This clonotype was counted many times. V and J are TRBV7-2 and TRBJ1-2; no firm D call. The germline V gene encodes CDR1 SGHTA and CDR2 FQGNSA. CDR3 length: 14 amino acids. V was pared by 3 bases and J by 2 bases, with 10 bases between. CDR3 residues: CASSFGFPNYGYTF. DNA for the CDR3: TGTGCCAGCAGCTTTGGTTTTCCAAACTATGGCTACACCTTC.

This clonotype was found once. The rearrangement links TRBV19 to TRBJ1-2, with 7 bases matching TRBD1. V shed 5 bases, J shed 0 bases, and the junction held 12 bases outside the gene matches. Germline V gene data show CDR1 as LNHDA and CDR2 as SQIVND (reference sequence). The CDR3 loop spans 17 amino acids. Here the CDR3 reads CASSRSTGDRANYGYTF. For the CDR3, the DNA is TGTGCCAGTAGTCGATCAACCGGCGACAGGGCTAACTATGGCTACACCTTC. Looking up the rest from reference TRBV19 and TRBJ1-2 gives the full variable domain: DGGITQSPKYLFRKEGQNVTLSCEQNLNHDAMYWYRQDPGQGLRLIYYSQIVNDFQKGDIAEGYSVSREKKESFPLTVTSAQKNPTAFYLCASSRSTGDRANYGYTFGSGTRLTVV.

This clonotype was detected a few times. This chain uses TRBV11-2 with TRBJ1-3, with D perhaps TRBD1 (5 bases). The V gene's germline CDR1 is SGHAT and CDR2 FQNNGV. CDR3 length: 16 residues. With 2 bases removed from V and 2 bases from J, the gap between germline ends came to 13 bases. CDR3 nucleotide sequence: TGTGCCAGCAGCTTATGGACACTTGGAACTGGAAACACCATATATTTT. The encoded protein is CASSLWTLGTGNTIYF.

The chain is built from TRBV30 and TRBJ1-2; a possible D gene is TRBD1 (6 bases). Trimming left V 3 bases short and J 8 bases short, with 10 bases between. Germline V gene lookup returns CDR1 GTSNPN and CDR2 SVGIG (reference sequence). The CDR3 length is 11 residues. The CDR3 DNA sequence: TGTGCCTGGAGGGCCAGGGGAGGCTACACCTTC. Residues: CAWRARGGYTF.

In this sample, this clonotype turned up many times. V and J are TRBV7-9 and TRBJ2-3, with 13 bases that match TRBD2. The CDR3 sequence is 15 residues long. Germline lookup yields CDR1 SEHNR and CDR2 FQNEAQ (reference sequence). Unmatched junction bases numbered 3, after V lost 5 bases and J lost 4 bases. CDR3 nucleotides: TGTGCCAGCAGCCAGACTAGCGGGGGGCCAGATACGCAGTATTTT. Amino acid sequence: CASSQTSGGPDTQYF.

The CDR3 protein is CASGSTGDYEQYF. The CDR3 DNA sequence: TGTGCTAGTGGTTCGACAGGGGACTACGAGCAGTACTTC. The chain has TRBV12-5 and TRBJ2-7, with 8 bases fitting TRBD1. V shed 4 bases, J shed 3 bases, and the junction held 2 bases outside the gene matches. The germline V gene has CDR1 LGHNT and CDR2 FRNRAP. This CDR3 spans 13 amino acids.

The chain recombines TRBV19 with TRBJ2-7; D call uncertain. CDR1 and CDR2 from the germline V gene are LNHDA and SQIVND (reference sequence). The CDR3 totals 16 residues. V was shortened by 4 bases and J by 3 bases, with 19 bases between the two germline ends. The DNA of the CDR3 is TGTGCCAGTAGTACCCAGTCGAGTGCACTCAGCTACGAGCAGTACTTC. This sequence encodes CASSTQSSALSYEQYF.

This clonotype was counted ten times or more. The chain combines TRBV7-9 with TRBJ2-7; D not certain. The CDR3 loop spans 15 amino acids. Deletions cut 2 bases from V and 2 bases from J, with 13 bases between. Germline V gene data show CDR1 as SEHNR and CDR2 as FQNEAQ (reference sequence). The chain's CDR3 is CASSLNYTNAYEQYF. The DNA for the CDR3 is TGTGCCAGCAGCTTAAACTACACAAACGCCTACGAGCAGTACTTC.

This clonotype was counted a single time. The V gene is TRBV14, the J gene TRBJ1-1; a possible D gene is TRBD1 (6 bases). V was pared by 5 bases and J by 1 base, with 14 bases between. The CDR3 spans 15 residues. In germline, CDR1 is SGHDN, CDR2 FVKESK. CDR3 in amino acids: CASSSQVGGNTEAFF. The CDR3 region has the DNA TGTGCCAGCAGCTCCCAGGTAGGGGGGAACACTGAAGCTTTCTTT.

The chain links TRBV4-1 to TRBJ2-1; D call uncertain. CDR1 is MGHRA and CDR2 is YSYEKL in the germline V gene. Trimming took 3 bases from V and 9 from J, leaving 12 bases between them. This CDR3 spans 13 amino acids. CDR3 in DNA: TGCGCCAGCAGCCAGCCTCTGGGCAGTGAGCAGTTCTTC. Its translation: CASSQPLGSEQFF.

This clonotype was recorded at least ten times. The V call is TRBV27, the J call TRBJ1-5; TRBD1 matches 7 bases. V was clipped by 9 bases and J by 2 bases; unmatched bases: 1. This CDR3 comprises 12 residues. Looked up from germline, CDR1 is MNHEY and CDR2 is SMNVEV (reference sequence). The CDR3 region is CASGTGNQPQHF. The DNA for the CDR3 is TGTGCCAGTGGGACAGGCAATCAGCCCCAGCATTTT.

The CDR3 DNA is TGTGCCAGCAGTCCAAGGGGGGGGGGGAACACCGGGGAGCTGTTTTTT. It codes for CASSPRGGGNTGELFF. V usage is TRBV12-3 or TRBV12-4 and J usage is TRBJ2-2; possibly TRBD2 for D (7 bases). V was shortened by 5 bases and J by 1 base, with 14 bases between the two germline ends. The CDR3 has 16 amino acids.

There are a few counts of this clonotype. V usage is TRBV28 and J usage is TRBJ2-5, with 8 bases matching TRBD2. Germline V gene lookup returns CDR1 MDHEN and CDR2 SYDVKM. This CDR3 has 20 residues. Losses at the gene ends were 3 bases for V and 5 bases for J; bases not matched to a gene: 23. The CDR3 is CASSLAWGREDRRRGETQYF. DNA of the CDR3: TGTGCCAGCAGTTTGGCGTGGGGGCGGGAGGACCGACGGAGAGGGGAGACCCAGTACTTC.

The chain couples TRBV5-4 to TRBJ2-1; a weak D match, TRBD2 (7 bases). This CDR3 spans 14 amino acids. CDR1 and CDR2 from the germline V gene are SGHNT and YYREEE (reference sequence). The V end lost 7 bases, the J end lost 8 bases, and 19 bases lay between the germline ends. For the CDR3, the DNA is TGTGCCAGCGCCAACAGGGACTACGGCCATGAGCAGTTCTTC. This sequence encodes CASANRDYGHEQFF.

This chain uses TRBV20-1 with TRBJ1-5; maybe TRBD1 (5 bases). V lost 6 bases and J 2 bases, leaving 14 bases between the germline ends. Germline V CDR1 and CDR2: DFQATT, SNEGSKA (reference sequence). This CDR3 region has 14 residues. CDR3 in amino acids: CSASGEVGNQPQHF. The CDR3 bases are TGCAGTGCCTCGGGGGAGGTGGGCAATCAGCCCCAGCATTTT.

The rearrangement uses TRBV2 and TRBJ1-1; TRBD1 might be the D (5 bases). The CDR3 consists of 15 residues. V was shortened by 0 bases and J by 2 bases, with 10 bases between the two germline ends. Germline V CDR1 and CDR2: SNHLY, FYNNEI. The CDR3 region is CASSEASWTNTEAFF. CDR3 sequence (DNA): TGTGCCAGCAGTGAAGCTTCGTGGACAAACACTGAAGCTTTCTTT.

As DNA, the CDR3 is TGTGCCAGCAGTCCGGGGAACGGGCAGTACTTC. Translation gives CASSPGNGQYF. The chain recombines TRBV6-5 with TRBJ2-7; a weak D match, TRBD2 (5 bases). The CDR3 is 11 amino acids. CDR1 is MNHEY, CDR2 SVGAGI, per germline. Trimming cost V 5 bases and J 9 bases, with 11 bases left between them.

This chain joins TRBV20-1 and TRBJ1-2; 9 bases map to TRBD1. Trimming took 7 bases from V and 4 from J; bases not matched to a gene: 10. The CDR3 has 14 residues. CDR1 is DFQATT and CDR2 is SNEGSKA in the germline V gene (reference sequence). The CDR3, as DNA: TGCAGTGTGCCGGACAGGGGACTATCCTATGGCTACACCTTC. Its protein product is CSVPDRGLSYGYTF.

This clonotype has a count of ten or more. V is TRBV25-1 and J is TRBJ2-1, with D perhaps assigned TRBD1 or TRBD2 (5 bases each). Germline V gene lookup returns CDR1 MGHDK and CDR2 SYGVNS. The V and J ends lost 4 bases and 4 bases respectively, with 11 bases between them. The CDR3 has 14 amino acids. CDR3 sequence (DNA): TGTGCCAGCAGTGCGGGACCTGGGTACAATGAGCAGTTCTTC. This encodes CASSAGPGYNEQFF.

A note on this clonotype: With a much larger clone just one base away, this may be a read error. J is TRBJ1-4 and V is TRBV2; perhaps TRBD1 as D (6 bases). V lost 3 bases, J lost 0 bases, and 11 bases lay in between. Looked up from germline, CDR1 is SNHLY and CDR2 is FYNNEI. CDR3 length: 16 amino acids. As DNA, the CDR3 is TGTGCCAGCAGTGATAGGGGACAACCAACTAATGAAAAACTGTTTTTT. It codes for CASSDRGQPTNEKLFF. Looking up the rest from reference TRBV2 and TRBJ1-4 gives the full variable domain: EPEVTQTPSHQVTQMGQEVILRCVPISNHLYFYWYRQILGQKVEFLVSFYNNEISEKSEIFDDQFSVERPDGSNFTLKIRSTKLEDSAMYFCASSDRGQPTNEKLFFGSGTQLSVL.

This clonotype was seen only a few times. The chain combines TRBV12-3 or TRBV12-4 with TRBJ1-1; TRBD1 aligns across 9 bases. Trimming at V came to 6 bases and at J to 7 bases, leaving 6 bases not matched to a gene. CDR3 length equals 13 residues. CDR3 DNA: TGTGCCAGCAGATATGGGACAGGGCTTGAAGCTTTCTTT. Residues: CASRYGTGLEAFF.